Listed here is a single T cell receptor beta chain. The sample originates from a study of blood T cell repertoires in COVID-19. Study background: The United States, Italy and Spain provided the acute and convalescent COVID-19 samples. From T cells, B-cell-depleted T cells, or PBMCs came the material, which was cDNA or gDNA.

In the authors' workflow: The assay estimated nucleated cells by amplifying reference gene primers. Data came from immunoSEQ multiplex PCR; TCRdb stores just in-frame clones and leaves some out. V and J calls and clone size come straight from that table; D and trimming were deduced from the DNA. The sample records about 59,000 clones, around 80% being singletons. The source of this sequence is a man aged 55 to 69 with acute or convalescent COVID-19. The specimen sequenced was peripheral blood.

CDR3 sequence reads: CASSLSRNSYEQYF. The CDR3 DNA follows: TGTGCCAGCAGTTTATCCAGGAACTCCTACGAGCAGTACTTC. The chain carries TRBV27 and TRBJ2-7; D not resolved. The CDR3 totals 14 residues. V lost 0 bases to trimming and J lost 0 bases, with 6 bases between them. Germline V gives CDR1 MNHEY, CDR2 SMNVEV (reference sequence).